This T cell receptor beta chain was captured in a study of blood T cell repertoires in COVID-19. Study-wide background: Acute-phase and convalescent COVID-19 samples originated in the United States, Italy and Spain. T cells, B-cell-depleted T cells, or PBMCs provided the cDNA or gDNA that served as material.

Trimming removed 5 bases from V and 7 bases from J, with 15 bases in between. CDR3 length: 15 residues. CDR1 and CDR2 from the germline V gene are SGHTA and FQGTGA. In the authors' methods: Amplification of reference gene primers provided the estimated nucleated cell counts. Using immunoSEQ multiplex PCR, the repertoire was profiled, and TCRdb retains in-frame clones only, with some absent. V, J and clone size reflect that table, while D and trimming were determined from the DNA. The top ten hold about 3.6% of the sample, which has about 380,000 clones, approximately 81% seen once. J is TRBJ1-6 and V is TRBV7-3, with D perhaps TRBD1 (6 bases). Sequenced sample: peripheral blood. The receptor was isolated from a woman younger than 30 with acute or convalescent COVID-19. The DNA for the CDR3 is TGTGCCAGCAGCCCTACGGGGGGGCGGAATTCACCCCTCCACTTT. This codes for CASSPTGGRNSPLHF.